What follows are 4 T cell receptor beta chains derived from one specimen sequenced in a study of T cells expressing NK-cell markers. TCRdb reanalyzed the 5' RACE reads, giving one entry per CDR3 protein sequence and no DNA. The specimen's table records around 100,000 distinct CDR3 sequences. The sequencing input was blood T cells: a sorted CD56 or NKG2C T cell subset, CD4+ or CD8+ T cells, or bulk PBMC T cells (not recorded which). Receptors originate from a woman aged 18 to 75 in good health.

The chain combines TRBV7-9 with TRBJ1-5; with no DNA, the TCRdb D assignment of TRBD1 cannot be verified. Germline V gives CDR1 SEHNR, CDR2 FQNEAQ (reference sequence). CDR3 size: 14 residues. The CDR3 loop is CASSLGQGLQPQHF.

The genes are TRBV7-6 and TRBJ1-1. Per the germline V gene, CDR1 is SGHVS and CDR2 is FNYEAQ. This CDR3 spans 13 amino acids. CDR3 region: CASSSSYVKEAFF. Supplemented by reference TRBV7-6 and TRBJ1-1, the full variable domain reads GAGVSQSPRYKVTKRGQDVALRCDPISGHVSLYWYRQALGQGPEFLTYFNYEAQQDKSGLPNDRFSAERPEGSISTLTIQRTEQRDSAMYRCASSSSYVKEAFFGQGTRLTVV.

This chain's CDR3 is CASTPVPSSYNEQFF. The rearrangement links TRBV12-3 or TRBV12-4 to TRBJ2-1. The CDR3 has 15 residues.

The chain recombines TRBV20-1 with TRBJ2-6. The CDR3 covers 14 residues. Germline loops: CDR1 DFQATT, CDR2 SNEGSKA (reference sequence). The chain's CDR3 is CSAMTDSGANVLTF.